This entry lists 5 T cell receptor beta chains sequenced from one sample in a study of CD8 T cells in ankylosing spondylitis (dated by TCRdb to about 2017). What the research found in general, with its limitations: A TCR beta motif of roughly 8 highly homologous amino acid variants appeared characteristic of blood from ankylosing spondylitis patients.

Antigens for these TCRs are unknown. The library was made by 5' RACE. For sequencing, an Illumina HiSeq 2500 was employed. The public reads were run again by TCRdb, first through fastp at Q25 and then through MiXCR, and only productive beta chains were kept. Entries are consolidated by CDR3 protein sequence, retaining the most common genes and DNA. Recorded for this sample are 350,000 to 550,000 distinct CDR3 sequences; roughly a quarter of them occurred a single time. Clones ranked in the top ten supply about 0.89% of the sample. Specimen: blood, either unsorted or a sorted T cell fraction (not recorded which). These receptors were taken from a male donor with ankylosing spondylitis.

The sample holds a few counts of this clonotype. The chain recombines TRBV20-1 with TRBJ1-5; a weak D match, TRBD1 (5 bases). Trimming took 3 bases from V and 6 from J, leaving 12 bases between them. This CDR3 region has 13 residues. Germline V CDR1 and CDR2: DFQATT, SNEGSKA (reference sequence). The CDR3, as DNA: TGCAGTGCTAGCCCGGGGGTGGGTCAGCCCCAGCATTTT. Protein sequence: CSASPGVGQPQHF.

The genes are TRBV5-1 and TRBJ2-1; TRBD2 matches at 11 bases. Germline assignment: CDR1 SGHRS and CDR2 YFSETQ. V gave up 5 bases and J gave up 9 bases; unmatched junction bases: 7. The CDR3 length is 14 residues. The CDR3: CASRLAGVAGEQFF. The CDR3, as DNA: TGCGCCAGCAGACTAGCGGGAGTGGCTGGTGAGCAGTTCTTC.

This clonotype was counted only a few times. This chain links TRBV4-2 with TRBJ1-5; 7 positions match TRBD1. V gave up 2 bases and J gave up 7 bases; unmatched junction bases: 8. CDR3 length: 15 amino acids. Germline lookup yields CDR1 LGHNA and CDR2 YNFKEQ. The CDR3 nucleotides are TGTGCCAGCAGCCAACATATAAGACAGGGCCAGCCCCAGCATTTT. This gives the protein CASSQHIRQGQPQHF.

This clonotype was observed a handful of times. The V call is TRBV12-3 or TRBV12-4, the J call TRBJ2-3; tentative D call: TRBD1 (5 bases). CDR3 length: 15 amino acids. Trimming stripped 5 bases from V and 1 base from J, with 13 bases between. CDR3 region: CASSARVLGTDTQYF. The DNA of the CDR3 is TGTGCCAGCAGTGCCAGGGTGTTAGGCACAGATACGCAGTATTTT.

In this sample, this clonotype turned up a few times. The rearrangement links TRBV5-1 to TRBJ2-3, with TRBD1 matching over 12 bases. Germline V gives CDR1 SGHRS, CDR2 YFSETQ. The CDR3 covers 15 residues. V gave up 6 bases and J gave up 3 bases; unmatched junction bases: 5. CDR3 sequence (DNA): TGCGCCAGCATCGAGGGACAGGGGGCAACAGATACGCAGTATTTT. Encoded protein: CASIEGQGATDTQYF.